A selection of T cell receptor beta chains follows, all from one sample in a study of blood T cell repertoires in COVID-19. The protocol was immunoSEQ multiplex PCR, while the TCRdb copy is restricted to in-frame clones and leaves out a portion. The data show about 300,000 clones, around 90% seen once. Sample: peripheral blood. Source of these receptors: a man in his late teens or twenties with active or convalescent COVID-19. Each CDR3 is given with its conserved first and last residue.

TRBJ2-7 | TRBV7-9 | CASSSPPRTYEQYF
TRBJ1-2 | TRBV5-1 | CASSSTTGGFNYGYTF
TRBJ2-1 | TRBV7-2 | CASSLDRGGHNEQFF
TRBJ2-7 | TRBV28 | CASSPPGTGGYEQYF
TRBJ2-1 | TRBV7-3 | CASSLDRGSNEQFF
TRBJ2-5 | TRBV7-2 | CASSSTGLAETQYF
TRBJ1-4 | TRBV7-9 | CASSSRDRATPNEKLFF
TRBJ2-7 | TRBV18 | CASSQPGLAGGNEQYF
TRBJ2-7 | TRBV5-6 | CASSLFAGGEQYF
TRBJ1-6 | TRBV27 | CASSFSGHNSPLHF
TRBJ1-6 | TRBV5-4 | CASSGTTGGYNSPLHF
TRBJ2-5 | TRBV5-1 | CASTRSQWETQYF
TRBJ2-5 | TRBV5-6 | CASSLTSGSPQETQYF
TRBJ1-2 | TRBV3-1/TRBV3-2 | CASSQGRGGYGYTF
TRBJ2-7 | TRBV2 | CASSFDREVVQYF
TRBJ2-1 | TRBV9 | CASSRWGGSYNEQFF
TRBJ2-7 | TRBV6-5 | CASSYTGGFSYEQYF
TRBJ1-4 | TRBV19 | CASSIGDISGEKLFF
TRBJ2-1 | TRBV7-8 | CASSFASGRARGQFF
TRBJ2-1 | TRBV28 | CASRPSSGRDAYEQFF
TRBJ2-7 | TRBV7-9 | CASSPVWYEQYF
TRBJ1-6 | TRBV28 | CASSLTGGGSPLHF
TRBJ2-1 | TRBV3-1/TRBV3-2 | CASSQEVAVSGAPTTGEQFF
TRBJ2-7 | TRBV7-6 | CASSGGETETSGRSYEQYF
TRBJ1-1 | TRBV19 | CASDNHMNTEAFF
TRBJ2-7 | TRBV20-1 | CSASGLREQYF
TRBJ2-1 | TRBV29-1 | CSVEYLAGGSNEQFF
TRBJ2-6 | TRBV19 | CASLKEAGANVLTF
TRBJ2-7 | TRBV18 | CASSPGQGAFEQYF
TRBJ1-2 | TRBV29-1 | CSVTAGGRSSYGYTF
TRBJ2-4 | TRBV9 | CASSSRTGVQYF
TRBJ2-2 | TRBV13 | CASRGLAAKNTGELFF
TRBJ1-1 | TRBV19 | CASSVRVEAFF